The entry below gives a single T cell receptor (beta chain) sequence along with its context. Produced via immunoSEQ multiplex PCR; TCRdb's table is partial and in-frame only. The sample records 200,000 to 250,000 clones, approximately 80% being singletons. This sample is part of a study of blood T cell repertoires in COVID-19. The length of the CDR3 is 12 residues. Trimming took 6 bases from V and 7 from J, leaving 10 bases between them. What was sequenced was peripheral blood. The origin of this receptor is a woman aged 50 to 65 with acute or convalescent COVID-19. J is TRBJ1-5 and V is TRBV12-3 or TRBV12-4; D is unclear. CDR3 sequence: CASSLARQPQHF. CDR3 nucleotide sequence: TGTGCCAGCAGCCTTGCGAGGCAGCCCCAGCATTTT.